Presented here are 17 T cell receptor beta chains from one specimen sequenced in a study of blood T cell repertoires in COVID-19. Profiling relied on immunoSEQ multiplex PCR, and the TCRdb table lists in-frame clones only, not all of them. The sample includes roughly 51,000 clones, about 89% of them seen just once. Sequenced input: peripheral blood. The receptors were gathered from a woman aged 60-75 years with active or convalescent COVID-19.

The gene calls are TRBV28 and TRBJ2-1, with 12 bases matching TRBD2. With 7 bases clipped from V and 7 bases from J, the junction kept 8 bases outside the gene matches. This CDR3 has 15 amino acids. Germline CDR1 reads MDHEN; CDR2 reads SYDVKM. CDR3 sequence reads: CASTLTSGRWNEQFF. Here the CDR3 DNA reads TGTGCCAGCACCCTAACTAGCGGGAGGTGGAATGAGCAGTTCTTC.

J is TRBJ2-1 and V is TRBV28; possibly TRBD2 for D (6 bases). The length of the CDR3 is 14 residues. The germline gives CDR1 MDHEN, CDR2 SYDVKM. V dropped 9 bases and J dropped 9 bases, with 21 bases sitting between them. The CDR3 DNA reads as TGTGCCAGTGAGTTGGACTACGGACAAGGTGAGCAGTTCTTC. Amino acids: CASELDYGQGEQFF.

The chain couples TRBV5-6 to TRBJ1-6; tentatively, D is TRBD1 (5 bases). CDR1 is SGHDT and CDR2 is YYEEEE in the germline V gene. There are 16 residues in the CDR3. V gave up 6 bases and J gave up 6 bases, with 19 bases separating them. The CDR3 region is CASMPGGVGRNSPLHF. CDR3 in DNA: TGTGCCAGCATGCCTGGGGGGGTTGGTCGTAATTCACCCCTCCACTTT.

J is TRBJ1-1 and V is TRBV5-8; D call uncertain. CDR3 length: 13 residues. V was trimmed by 4 bases and J by 1 base, leaving 8 bases between them. The germline V gene encodes CDR1 SGHTS and CDR2 YDEGEE. This CDR3 reads CASSLRENTEAFF. The DNA of the CDR3 is TGTGCCAGCAGCCTACGGGAGAACACTGAAGCTTTCTTT.

This sequence joins TRBV7-8 and TRBJ2-7; D is ambiguous. V lost 4 bases and J lost 4, with 11 bases in between. Per the germline V gene, CDR1 is SGHVS and CDR2 is FQNEAQ. The CDR3 is made up of 13 amino acids. The CDR3 is CASSSTVEYEQYF. CDR3 bases: TGTGCCAGCAGCTCCACGGTTGAATACGAGCAGTACTTC.

The gene calls are TRBV16 and TRBJ1-2; 10 bases map to TRBD1. Germline loops: CDR1 KGHSY, CDR2 FQNENV. The CDR3 is 16 amino acids. After removal of 4 bases from V and 6 bases from J, the junction contained 11 bases not matched to a gene. The DNA of the CDR3 is TGTGCCAGCAGCCCCCTGGACAGGGGGGCAATCGATGGCTACACCTTC. Protein: CASSPLDRGAIDGYTF.

V gene TRBV24-1 combines with J gene TRBJ1-2; tentatively, D is TRBD1 (6 bases). V was clipped by 5 bases and J by 3 bases, with 12 bases between them. The CDR3 consists of 14 residues. Germline lookup yields CDR1 KGHDR and CDR2 SFDVKD. The CDR3 loop reads CATSGGRNHYGYTF. The CDR3 region has the DNA TGTGCCACCAGTGGGGGGCGCAATCACTATGGCTACACCTTC.

The chain is built from TRBV21-1 and TRBJ2-7; TRBD2, the table's D call, was not compared with the DNA. TRBV21-1 is noted as a pseudogene. This CDR3 is built from 19 residues. The chain's CDR3 is CASSVFLLLNRELGDEQYF. The CDR3 nucleotides read TGTGCCAGCAGCGTCTTTCTACTACTCAACCGGGAGTTGGGGGACGAGCAGTACTTC.

The chain has TRBV19 and TRBJ1-2; TRBD1 agrees at 9 bases. The CDR3 covers 13 residues. Per the germline V gene, CDR1 is LNHDA and CDR2 is SQIVND (reference sequence). Trimming at V came to 10 bases and at J to 1 base, leaving 4 bases not matched to a gene. CDR3 nucleotides: TGTGCCACCGGGGACAGGGTTAACTATGGCTACACCTTC. Encoded protein: CATGDRVNYGYTF.

The chain carries TRBV19 and TRBJ2-7, with D possibly TRBD1 on 6 matching bases. This CDR3 is 15 amino acids long. Per the germline V gene, CDR1 is LNHDA and CDR2 is SQIVND (reference sequence). Trimming took off 6 bases at V and 3 bases at J, with 18 bases between the two ends. CDR3 region: CASSRGQLARYEQYF. The CDR3 DNA reads as TGTGCCAGTAGCCGTGGACAGTTGGCCCGCTACGAGCAGTACTTC.

A note on this clone: The DNA is left out, because the CDR3 cannot be placed on it with certainty; the CDR3 is given as TCRdb lists it. This rearrangement joins TRBV28 to TRBJ1-5; TRBD1 is the table's D call and was not checked against the DNA. In germline, CDR1 is MDHEN, CDR2 SYDVKM. The CDR3 totals 16 residues, both ends included. CDR3 sequence: CASSSSGQSIYQPQHF.

The rearrangement links TRBV28 to TRBJ1-5; D may be TRBD1 (6 bases). CDR3 length equals 16 residues. V was cut by 3 bases and J by 3 bases, with 15 bases left in between. Germline V gives CDR1 MDHEN, CDR2 SYDVKM. Here the CDR3 DNA reads TGTGCCAGCAGTTTCCCGAACAGGGTGGCCAATCAGCCCCAGCATTTT. It codes for CASSFPNRVANQPQHF.

The chain carries TRBV20-1 and TRBJ2-7; TRBD2 matches at 12 bases. The CDR3 is made up of 14 amino acids. Germline loops: CDR1 DFQATT, CDR2 SNEGSKA (reference sequence). The V segment lost 3 bases and the J segment 4 bases; nucleotides outside the gene matches: 4. DNA for the CDR3: TGCAGTGCTAGTATGACTAGCGGGAGTTACGAGCAGTACTTC. Amino acids: CSASMTSGSYEQYF.

The gene calls are TRBV2 and TRBJ2-7, with 7 bases aligning to TRBD1. V trimming: 6 bases; J trimming: 3 bases; junction bases outside the gene matches: 11. Germline values: CDR1 SNHLY, CDR2 FYNNEI. CDR3 size: 15 residues. CDR3 sequence: CASSADRQGGYEQYF. CDR3 nucleotides: TGTGCCAGCAGCGCAGACCGACAGGGCGGCTACGAGCAGTACTTC.

This chain uses TRBV18 with TRBJ1-3, with D tentatively TRBD1 (6 bases). Germline CDR1 is KGHSH and CDR2 is LQKENI. V lost 3 bases and J 0 bases, leaving 15 bases between the germline ends. This CDR3 has 17 amino acids. This CDR3 reads CASSPLLQGNSGNTIYF. The CDR3 nucleotides read TGTGCCAGCTCACCGCTTTTGCAGGGGAACTCTGGAAACACCATATATTTT.

This chain joins TRBV5-1 and TRBJ1-3, with D maybe TRBD1 (5 bases). The CDR3 loop spans 13 amino acids. The V and J ends lost 3 bases and 8 bases respectively, with 12 bases between them. Germline V gene data show CDR1 as SGHRS and CDR2 as YFSETQ. The CDR3 spells CASSSQGGDTIYF. The CDR3 coding sequence is TGCGCCAGCAGCTCGCAGGGTGGGGACACCATATATTTT.

This clone was seen a few times. V usage is TRBV7-3 and J usage is TRBJ2-1, with 11 positions matching TRBD2. The V gene end was trimmed by 5 bases and the J gene end by 7 bases; junction bases not matched to a gene: 10. Germline-derived CDR1 and CDR2 are SGHTA and FQGTGA. The CDR3 runs to 16 residues. The CDR3 loop is CASSPRLAGKVNEQFF. CDR3 in DNA: TGTGCCAGCAGCCCGAGACTAGCGGGAAAAGTAAATGAGCAGTTCTTC.